Below, 28 T cell receptor beta chains from the same sample are listed, as sequenced in a study of blood T cell repertoires in COVID-19. This table comes from immunoSEQ multiplex PCR, and its TCRdb copy is limited to in-frame clones, with some not included. The sample consists of about 24,000 clones, 86% of them appearing once. Sequenced input: peripheral blood. All receptors derive from a human donor with active COVID-19. The donor label of this sample is uncertain.

The CDR3: CASKLKAGEYNEQFF. The DNA of the CDR3 is TGTGCCAGCAAACTAAAAGCGGGGGAATACAATGAGCAGTTCTTC. The chain carries TRBV4-2 and TRBJ2-1, with 8 bases identical to TRBD2. The CDR3 covers 15 residues. Trimming took 7 bases from V and 4 from J; bases not matched to a gene: 9. The germline CDR1 and CDR2 sequences are LGHNA and YNFKEQ.

The genes are TRBV18 and TRBJ1-6, with 8 bases that match TRBD1. V dropped 4 bases and J dropped 9; count of bases not matched to a gene: 8. The CDR3 contains 15 residues. Per germline, CDR1 KGHSH and CDR2 LQKENI. DNA of the CDR3: TGTGCCAGCTCACAAGGACAGGGTAACAGTTCACCCCTCCACTTT. Translating gives CASSQGQGNSSPLHF.

The chain has TRBV2 and TRBJ2-7, with a tentative D call TRBD2 (5 bases). The CDR3 extends over 13 amino acids. Germline CDR1 and CDR2: SNHLY and FYNNEI. V dropped 3 bases and J dropped 9 bases, with 15 bases sitting between them. CDR3 protein: CASSDWAGTRQYF. CDR3 nucleotides: TGTGCCAGCAGTGACTGGGCAGGCACTAGGCAGTACTTC.

The V call is TRBV7-3, the J call TRBJ2-2, with 7 bases aligning to TRBD1. Germline V CDR1 and CDR2: SGHTA, FQGTGA. The CDR3 contains 14 residues. Trimming took 1 base from V and 7 from J; bases not matched to a gene: 3. CDR3 nucleotides: TGTGCCAGCAGCTTAAAAGGGGGCCACGGGGAGCTGTTTTTT. Translated: CASSLKGGHGELFF.

Here the CDR3 DNA reads TGCGCCAGCAGCCAGAACCCCGGGGGGACCGGGGAGCTGTTTTTT. This sequence encodes CASSQNPGGTGELFF. The chain employs TRBV4-3 and TRBJ2-2, with 7 bases lining up with TRBD2. The CDR3 loop spans 15 amino acids. J was trimmed by 5 bases and V by 3 bases; bases with no gene match: 6. Germline CDR1 reads LGHNA; CDR2 reads YSLEER.

The chain uses TRBV2 and TRBJ2-5; TRBD2 aligns across 13 bases. V lost 7 bases and J lost 1; bases outside the gene matches: 6. CDR1 SNHLY and CDR2 FYNNEI come from the germline V gene. This CDR3 spans 16 amino acids. CDR3 residues: CASIRGTSGIQETQYF. The DNA of the CDR3 is TGTGCCAGCATTAGGGGGACTAGCGGGATCCAAGAGACCCAGTACTTC.

This rearrangement joins TRBV27 to TRBJ2-7; TRBD2 agrees at 8 bases. The CDR3 runs 15 residues. V trimming: 1 base; J trimming: 5 bases; junction bases outside the gene matches: 7. Germline CDR1 reads MNHEY; CDR2 reads SMNVEV (reference sequence). CDR3 in amino acids: CASSLLAGRSHEQYF. In DNA form, the CDR3 reads TGTGCCAGCAGTTTATTAGCGGGACGGTCTCACGAGCAGTACTTC.

V usage is TRBV29-1 and J usage is TRBJ1-1, with D possibly TRBD1 on 6 matching bases. The V end lost 1 base, the J end lost 2 bases, and 14 bases lay between the germline ends. Germline V gene sequence: CDR1 SQVTM, CDR2 ANQGSEA. This CDR3 has 15 amino acids. For the CDR3, the DNA is TGCAGCGTTGAAGTCAGGGGCAGGGCTAACACTGAAGCTTTCTTT. This codes for CSVEVRGRANTEAFF.

This clone was seen more than once but under ten times. The rearrangement uses TRBV4-2 and TRBJ1-3, with D perhaps matching TRBD1 (6 bases). The V end was cut by 0 bases, the J end by 0 bases, with 12 bases between. In germline, CDR1 is LGHNA, CDR2 YNFKEQ. The CDR3 runs to 17 residues. The CDR3 reads CASSQEEQGYSGNTIYF. The CDR3 DNA follows: TGTGCCAGCAGCCAAGAGGAACAGGGTTACTCTGGAAACACCATATATTTT.

This clone occurred once. The chain combines TRBV5-6 with TRBJ1-1; D is possibly TRBD1 (5 bases). The CDR3 is 16 amino acids. Trimming took off 1 base at V and 2 bases at J, with 15 bases between the two ends. Germline assignment: CDR1 SGHDT and CDR2 YYEEEE. CDR3 sequence: CASSLWGGTLNTEAFF. For the CDR3, the DNA is TGTGCCAGCAGCTTGTGGGGGGGGACCCTAAACACTGAAGCTTTCTTT. The entire variable domain, with the rest obtained from reference TRBV5-6 and TRBJ1-1, is as follows: DAGVTQSPTHLIKTRGQQVTLRCSPKSGHDTVSWYQQALGQGPQFIFQYYEEEERQRGNFPDRFSGHQFPNYSSELNVNALLLGDSALYLCASSLWGGTLNTEAFFGQGTRLTVV.

This rearrangement joins TRBV2 to TRBJ1-5; D might be TRBD1 (5 bases). CDR3 length equals 14 residues. From germline, CDR1 is SNHLY and CDR2 FYNNEI. Trimming shortened V by 6 bases and J by 0 bases, and 9 bases separated the two germline ends. Here the CDR3 DNA reads TGTGCCAGCAGGGGTGACAGTAGCAATCAGCCCCAGCATTTT. Its protein product is CASRGDSSNQPQHF.

This clone is a singleton in its sample. The chain has TRBV5-1 and TRBJ1-2; unclear D gene. The CDR3 is 14 amino acids. Germline V gives CDR1 SGHRS, CDR2 YFSETQ. V was pared by 4 bases and J by 1 base, with 11 bases between. The CDR3 spells CASSAPGNNYGYTF. CDR3 coding DNA: TGCGCCAGCAGCGCCCCCGGGAATAACTATGGCTACACCTTC.

The chain couples TRBV9 to TRBJ2-7; 7 bases map to TRBD1. This CDR3 is built from 14 residues. The ends lost 4 bases at V and 6 bases at J; junction bases unmatched: 10. Germline loops: CDR1 SGDLS, CDR2 YYNGEE. CDR3 loop: CASSPRQGRGEQYF. As DNA, the CDR3 is TGTGCCAGCAGCCCAAGACAGGGTCGGGGCGAGCAGTACTTC. Drawing the rest from reference TRBV9 and TRBJ2-7, the complete variable domain is DSGVTQTPKHLITATGQRVTLRCSPRSGDLSVYWYQQSLDQGLQFLIQYYNGEERAKGNILERFSAQQFPDLHSELNLSSLELGDSALYFCASSPRQGRGEQYFGPGTRLTVT.

The chain employs TRBV12-5 and TRBJ1-1; 7 nucleotides line up with TRBD1. Germline V gene data show CDR1 as LGHNT and CDR2 as FRNRAP. The junction had 9 bases not matched to a gene; V was cut back by 6 bases and J by 5 bases. The CDR3 covers 14 residues. CDR3 nucleotides: TGTGCTAGTGGCCGTGGACAGGTTCGAACTGAAGCTTTCTTT. Protein: CASGRGQVRTEAFF.

Written as DNA, the CDR3 is TGTGCCAGCAGTTCCTCGACTACATCGCCCTACAATGAGCAGTTCTTC. Translation: CASSSSTTSPYNEQFF. The rearrangement links TRBV6-5 to TRBJ2-1, with D maybe TRBD2 (5 bases). Germline V gene lookup returns CDR1 MNHEY and CDR2 SVGAGI. The CDR3 contains 16 residues. Trimming shortened V by 4 bases and J by 2 bases, and 15 bases separated the two germline ends.

In nucleotides, the CDR3 is TGTGCCAGCAGCTTCGCGGGGACAGGGGTCTATGGGGCCAACGTCCTGACTTTC. It codes for CASSFAGTGVYGANVLTF. V gene TRBV11-3 combines with J gene TRBJ2-6; 10 bases agree with TRBD1. Germline V gene sequence: CDR1 SGHNT, CDR2 YENEEA. V trimming: 3 bases; J trimming: 3 bases; junction bases outside the gene matches: 8. CDR3 length: 18 amino acids.

The J gene is TRBJ2-3, the V gene TRBV12-3 or TRBV12-4, with D hard to call. Deletions cut 8 bases from V and 4 bases from J, with 13 bases between. The CDR3 covers 13 residues. The CDR3 DNA reads TGTGCCAGCTGGAGTAGCTGGGCAGATACGCAGTATTTT. Amino acids: CASWSSWADTQYF.

The rearrangement joins TRBV6-5 to TRBJ1-2, with D hard to call. This CDR3 is built from 13 residues. Between the trimmed V and J ends, which lost 2 bases and 4 bases, there was a span of 8 bases. Germline V gives CDR1 MNHEY, CDR2 SVGAGI. The CDR3 bases are TGTGCCAGCAGTTACAGCGCGGGCTATGGCTACACCTTC. Protein sequence: CASSYSAGYGYTF.

The chain carries TRBV5-1 and TRBJ1-6; no firm D call. The germline gives CDR1 SGHRS, CDR2 YFSETQ. The CDR3 runs 13 residues. Trimming pared 3 bases from V and 8 bases from J, leaving 9 bases between. Written as DNA, the CDR3 is TGCGCCAGCAGCTCGATAGGAGATTCACCCCTCCACTTT. Amino acid sequence: CASSSIGDSPLHF.

The genes are TRBV4-3 and TRBJ2-7; D gene unclear. Between the trimmed V and J ends, which lost 0 bases and 3 bases, there was a span of 12 bases. The CDR3 totals 15 residues. Germline lookup yields CDR1 LGHNA and CDR2 YSLEER. The CDR3 DNA is TGCGCCAGCAGCCAAGATATAGGCGGCTACTACGAGCAGTACTTC. Amino acids: CASSQDIGGYYEQYF.

The chain carries TRBV25-1 and TRBJ1-1; D perhaps matches TRBD1 (5 bases). The CDR3 has 14 residues. Germline V gene lookup returns CDR1 MGHDK and CDR2 SYGVNS. Trimming removed 3 bases from V and 1 base from J, with 9 bases in between. CDR3 sequence (DNA): TGTGCCAGCAGTGAGTCTACAGGGAACACTGAAGCTTTCTTT. It encodes CASSESTGNTEAFF.

CDR3 loop: CASSERGGNYGYTF. CDR3 in DNA: TGTGCCAGCAGTGAAAGGGGAGGAAACTATGGCTACACCTTC. V gene TRBV28 combines with J gene TRBJ1-2; D possibly corresponds to TRBD1 (5 bases). Germline V gives CDR1 MDHEN, CDR2 SYDVKM. This CDR3 is 14 amino acids long. V was shortened by 5 bases and J by 2 bases, with 12 bases between the two germline ends.

The chain combines TRBV3-1 (or the pseudogene TRBV3-2) with TRBJ2-3, with D tentatively TRBD2 (5 bases). Trimming left V 0 bases short and J 6 bases short, with 16 bases between. The CDR3 covers 16 residues. Germline assignment: CDR1 LGHDT and CDR2 YNNKEL (reference sequence). The CDR3 region has the DNA TGTGCCAGCAGCCAAGATCCGGTAGGGCGAGGGGATACGCAGTATTTT. This gives the protein CASSQDPVGRGDTQYF.

The J gene is TRBJ2-5, the V gene TRBV2; 8 bases are shared with TRBD1. CDR1 is SNHLY, CDR2 FYNNEI, per germline. Trimming at V came to 10 bases and at J to 3 bases, leaving 7 bases not matched to a gene. The CDR3 extends over 13 amino acids. The CDR3: CATGQTGEETQYF. The CDR3 region has the DNA TGTGCCACTGGCCAGACAGGGGAAGAGACCCAGTACTTC.

This clone was counted a few times. The chain joins TRBV29-1 to TRBJ2-7, with D possibly matching TRBD1 (6 bases). The CDR3 is made up of 13 amino acids. Looked up from germline, CDR1 is SQVTM and CDR2 is ANQGSEA. Trimming removed 6 bases from V and 2 bases from J, with 14 bases in between. CDR3 amino acids: CSVNRVEPYEQYF. CDR3 coding DNA: TGCAGCGTCAACAGGGTTGAGCCCTACGAGCAGTACTTC.

This clone was observed a handful of times. The chain joins TRBV12-3 or TRBV12-4 to TRBJ2-7; 7 bases match TRBD1. V dropped 1 base and J dropped 6; count of bases not matched to a gene: 0. This CDR3 has 12 amino acids. The CDR3 region is CASSLGTGEQYF. The CDR3 region has the DNA TGTGCCAGCAGTTTAGGGACAGGCGAGCAGTACTTC.

This chain connects TRBV9 to TRBJ1-1; D is unresolved. Germline values: CDR1 SGDLS, CDR2 YYNGEE. The CDR3 has 15 amino acids. Between the trimmed V and J ends, which lost 0 bases and 3 bases, there was a span of 12 bases. The CDR3 DNA is TGTGCCAGCAGCGTAGCCCCCGCCTCGGACACTGAAGCTTTCTTT. The encoded protein is CASSVAPASDTEAFF.

V and J are TRBV7-2 and TRBJ2-2; TRBD2 matches at 9 bases. J lost 3 bases, V lost 2 bases, and 7 bases had no gene match. The CDR3 is 17 residues long. Per germline, CDR1 SGHTA and CDR2 FQGNSA. In nucleotides, the CDR3 is TGTGCCAGCAGCTTAAATCAGCGGGGGGTACACACCGGGGAGCTGTTTTTT. This gives the protein CASSLNQRGVHTGELFF.